This entry concerns a single TCR beta chain. As yet, its antigen is unknown. This table comes from immunoSEQ multiplex PCR, and its TCRdb copy is limited to in-frame clones, with some not included. The repertoire has approximately 92,000 clones, roughly 93% of them found once; the top ten carry 22%. The data were obtained in a study of T cell responses to AZD1222 COVID-19 vaccine. Whole-study context: Whether given at about 4 or about 12 weeks, second doses were pooled. Regarding the study as a whole: Following two doses of AZD1222, Spike-specific TCR breadth and depth rose. No repertoire was sampled before or during the peak T cell response, only after it. Within unmutated variant regions lay the reported targets of nearly half of spike-specific TCRs.

This CDR3 has 14 residues. V shed 7 bases, J shed 3 bases, and the junction held 3 bases outside the gene matches. Germline V CDR1 and CDR2: SGHAT, FQDESV (reference sequence). This chain joins TRBV11-1 and TRBJ2-1; TRBD1 agrees at 10 bases. This receptor was taken from an adult in good health. The material sequenced was peripheral blood, taken on day 0 of AZD1222 vaccination. The CDR3: CASKTGGGYNEQFF. CDR3 coding DNA: TGTGCCAGCAAGACAGGGGGCGGCTACAATGAGCAGTTCTTC.